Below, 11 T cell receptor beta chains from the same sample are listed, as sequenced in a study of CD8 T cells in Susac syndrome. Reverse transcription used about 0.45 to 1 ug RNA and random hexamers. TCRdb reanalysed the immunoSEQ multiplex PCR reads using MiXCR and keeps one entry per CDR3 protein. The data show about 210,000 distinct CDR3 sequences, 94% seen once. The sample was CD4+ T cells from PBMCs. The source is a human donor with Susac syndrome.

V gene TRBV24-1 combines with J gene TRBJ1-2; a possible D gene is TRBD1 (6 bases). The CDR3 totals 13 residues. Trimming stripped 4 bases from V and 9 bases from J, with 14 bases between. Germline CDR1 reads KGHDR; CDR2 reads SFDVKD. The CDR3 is CATSDPNRARYTF. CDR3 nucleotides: TGTGCCACCAGTGACCCTAACAGGGCTCGCTACACCTTC.

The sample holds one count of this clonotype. Here the CDR3 DNA reads TGCAGTGCTAGAGATCAGCGCCAGGGTGGCTGGAATCAGCCCCAGCATTTT. The encoded protein is CSARDQRQGGWNQPQHF. The chain is built from TRBV20-1 and TRBJ1-5; weak D call: TRBD1 (5 bases). This CDR3 is built from 17 residues. Germline values: CDR1 DFQATT, CDR2 SNEGSKA (reference sequence). V was pared by 0 bases and J by 4 bases, with 19 bases between.

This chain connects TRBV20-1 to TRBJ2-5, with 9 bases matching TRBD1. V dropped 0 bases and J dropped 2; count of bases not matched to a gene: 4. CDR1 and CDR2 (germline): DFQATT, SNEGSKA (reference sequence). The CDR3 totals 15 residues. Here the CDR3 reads CSARDGDRGQETQYF. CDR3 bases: TGCAGTGCTAGAGATGGTGACAGGGGGCAAGAGACCCAGTACTTC.

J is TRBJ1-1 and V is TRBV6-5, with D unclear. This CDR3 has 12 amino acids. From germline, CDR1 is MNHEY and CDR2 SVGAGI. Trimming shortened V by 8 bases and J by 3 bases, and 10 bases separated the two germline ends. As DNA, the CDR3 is TGTGCCAGCTGGCGGGGTGACACTGAAGCTTTCTTT. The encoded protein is CASWRGDTEAFF.

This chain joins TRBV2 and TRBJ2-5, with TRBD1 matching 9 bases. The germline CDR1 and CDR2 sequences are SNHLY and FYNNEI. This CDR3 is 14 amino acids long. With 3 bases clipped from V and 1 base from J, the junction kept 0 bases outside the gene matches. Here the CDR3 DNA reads TGTGCCAGCAGTGAGGGACAGGGCCAAGAGACCCAGTACTTC. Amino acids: CASSEGQGQETQYF.

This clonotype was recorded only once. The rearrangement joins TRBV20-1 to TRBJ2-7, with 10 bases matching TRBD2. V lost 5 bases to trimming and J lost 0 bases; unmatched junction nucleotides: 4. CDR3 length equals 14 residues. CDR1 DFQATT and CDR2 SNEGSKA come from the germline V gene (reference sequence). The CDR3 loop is CSASGTSDSYEQYF. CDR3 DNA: TGCAGTGCTTCCGGGACTAGCGACTCCTACGAGCAGTACTTC.

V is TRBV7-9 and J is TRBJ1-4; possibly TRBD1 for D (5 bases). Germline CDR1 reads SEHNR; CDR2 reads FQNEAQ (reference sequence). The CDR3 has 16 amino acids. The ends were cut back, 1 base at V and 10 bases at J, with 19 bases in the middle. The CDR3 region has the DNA TGTGCCAGCAGCTTAGTCCTGGGACGGTCTTTAGGAAAACTGTTTTTT. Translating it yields CASSLVLGRSLGKLFF.

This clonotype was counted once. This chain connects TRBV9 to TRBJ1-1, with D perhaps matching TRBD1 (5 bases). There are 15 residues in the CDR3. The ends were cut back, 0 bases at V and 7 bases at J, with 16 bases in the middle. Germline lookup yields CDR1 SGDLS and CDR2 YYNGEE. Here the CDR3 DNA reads TGTGCCAGCAGCGTAGCAGCGGGGGGTAGGAATGAAGCTTTCTTT. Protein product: CASSVAAGGRNEAFF.

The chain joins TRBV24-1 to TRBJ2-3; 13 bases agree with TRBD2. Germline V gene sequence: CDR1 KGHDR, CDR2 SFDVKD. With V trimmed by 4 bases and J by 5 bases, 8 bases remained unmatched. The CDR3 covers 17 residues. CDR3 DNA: TGTGCCACCAGTGAACTGGGGACTAGCGGGATGGAAGATACGCAGTATTTT. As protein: CATSELGTSGMEDTQYF.

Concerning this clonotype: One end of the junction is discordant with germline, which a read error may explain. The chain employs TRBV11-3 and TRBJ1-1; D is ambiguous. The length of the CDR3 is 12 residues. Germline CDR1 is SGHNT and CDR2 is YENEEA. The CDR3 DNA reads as TGTGCCAGCAGCCTGGACGGTATTGAATCTTTCTTT. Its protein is CASSLDGIESFF.

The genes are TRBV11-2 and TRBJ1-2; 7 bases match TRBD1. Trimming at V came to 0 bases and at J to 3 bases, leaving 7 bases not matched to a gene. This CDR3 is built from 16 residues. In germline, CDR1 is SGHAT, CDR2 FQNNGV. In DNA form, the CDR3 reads TGTGCCAGCAGCTTAGAGGGACAGCCAGTTGACTATGGCTACACCTTC. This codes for CASSLEGQPVDYGYTF.